A selection of T cell receptor beta chains follows, all from one sample in a study of T cell responses to AZD1222 COVID-19 vaccine. The repertoire was sequenced with immunoSEQ multiplex PCR; TCRdb's copy has only in-frame clones and lacks some. Counted here are about 94,000 clones, over 75% occurring once; the ten biggest clones make up around 10%. The material was peripheral blood, obtained 28 days after the second AZD1222 dose. The source is an adult who received the AZD1222 COVID-19 vaccine. The CDR3 runs from the conserved cysteine through the conserved F or W. A D gene is named only where the DNA matches it firmly. Clone size is shown for a subset of rows, as once, few, many or a class of expanded clone.

v_gene,j_gene,abundance,d_gene,CDR3nt,CDR3aa
TRBV9,TRBJ1-3,-,TRBD1,TGTGCCAGCAGCGTAGAAACAGGGGTTGGAGGAAACACCATATATTTT,CASSVETGVGGNTIYF
TRBV7-6,TRBJ2-4,-,-,TGTGCCAGCAGCTCCGACGGGGCGCTTCAAGGCATTCAGTACTTC,CASSSDGALQGIQYF
TRBV4-3,TRBJ2-7,-,TRBD2,TGCGCCAGCAGCCCTTTAGCGGGGGACTCCTACGAGCAGTACTTC,CASSPLAGDSYEQYF
TRBV2,TRBJ1-1,-,-,TGTGCCAGCGGAGGGCAGATGAACACTGAAGCTTTCTTT,CASGGQMNTEAFF
TRBV20-1,TRBJ2-7,-,-,TGCAGTGCTAGCGATATCTACGAGCAGTACTTC,CSASDIYEQYF
TRBV19,TRBJ1-5,-,-,TGTGCCAGTAGTAATACTGGGGAGGAATGGCAGCCCCAGCATTTT,CASSNTGEEWQPQHF
TRBV11-2,TRBJ2-7,-,-,TGTGCCAGCAGCTTACCCGGGTTTGAGCAGTACTTC,CASSLPGFEQYF
TRBV24-1,TRBJ1-4,-,-,TGTGCCACCAGTGATTCGTGGAGTGAAAAACTGTTTTTT,CATSDSWSEKLFF
TRBV15,TRBJ1-2,few,TRBD1,TGTGCCACCAGCATGAATAACAGGGGATATGGCTACACCTTC,CATSMNNRGYGYTF
TRBV5-6,TRBJ1-4,-,-,TGTGCCAGCAGCTTGTTGAGGGGTCCCACTAATGAAAAACTGTTTTTT,CASSLLRGPTNEKLFF
TRBV10-3,TRBJ2-2,few,-,TGTGCCATCAGTGAACGTGGAGTGGCAGATGGGAACACCGGGGAGCTGTTTTTT,CAISERGVADGNTGELFF
TRBV5-1,TRBJ1-2,-,TRBD1,TGCGCCAGCAGCTTGGGGGGCGAGGGGGCAGGCTACACCTTC,CASSLGGEGAGYTF
TRBV5-1,TRBJ1-4,once,-,TGCGCCAGCAGCCCGGACAGTTCTAATGAAAAACTGTTTTTT,CASSPDSSNEKLFF
TRBV9,TRBJ2-5,-,TRBD2,TGTGCCAGCAGCGTAGAAGGGCTAGCGGGAGGGCTGGAGACCCAGTACTTC,CASSVEGLAGGLETQYF
TRBV5-1,TRBJ1-4,-,-,TGCGCCAGCAGCATTGGGAGTTCCGAAAAACTGTTTTTT,CASSIGSSEKLFF
TRBV29-1,TRBJ1-2,once,-,TGCAGCGTCCCACAGGGATCCTATGGCTACACCTTC,CSVPQGSYGYTF
TRBV11-3,TRBJ2-3,-,-,TGTGCCAGCAGCTTAGACGGTTATAGCACAGATACGCAGTATTTT,CASSLDGYSTDTQYF
TRBV7-3,TRBJ2-3,-,-,TGTGCCAGCAGCCTGGGGAATGTAGATACGCAGTATTTT,CASSLGNVDTQYF
TRBV7-2,TRBJ2-7,once,-,TGTGCCAGCAGCTTTTCTAACGGGGAAACCTACGAGCAGTACTTC,CASSFSNGETYEQYF
TRBV11-2,TRBJ1-1,-,-,TGTGCCAGCAGCTCAGACAGGAACACTGAAGCTTTCTTT,CASSSDRNTEAFF
TRBV18,TRBJ1-3,-,-,TGTGCCAGCTCATATGCAATCCGGGAGAGAAACACCATATATTTT,CASSYAIRERNTIYF
TRBV7-8,TRBJ2-1,-,TRBD2,TGTGCCAGCCTCAGGATGAGACTAGCGGGTCCCTCCTACAATGAGCAGTTCTTC,CASLRMRLAGPSYNEQFF
TRBV9,TRBJ2-5,-,TRBD2,TGTGCCAGCAGCGTAGAAGGCGGGAGGGCCTTGGAGACCCAGTACTTC,CASSVEGGRALETQYF
TRBV21-1,TRBJ2-3,-,-,TGTGCCTGCGGCGGGGACTCCTACACAGATACGCAGTATTTT,CACGGDSYTDTQYF
TRBV5-6,TRBJ2-3,-,-,TGTGCCAGCAGCCCCCGGAGACAGTTGAGCACAGATACGCAGTATTTT,CASSPRRQLSTDTQYF
TRBV3-1/TRBV3-2,TRBJ2-3,-,-,TGTGCCAGCAGCCAAGCGAGCTTAAGGGATACGCAGTATTTT,CASSQASLRDTQYF
TRBV7-6,TRBJ1-6,-,-,TGTGCCAGCAGCTTAGGTGCGGGGGGCGTTAATTCACCCCTCCACTTT,CASSLGAGGVNSPLHF
TRBV6-5,TRBJ1-2,-,-,TGTGCCAGCAGTTACTCAATAGGGGACGTCGGGGGCTACACCTTC,CASSYSIGDVGGYTF
TRBV6-5,TRBJ1-6,once,TRBD1,TGTGCCAGCAGCCGATCTCAGGGGGCGGGTTCACCCCTCCACTTT,CASSRSQGAGSPLHF
TRBV4-2,TRBJ1-4,-,TRBD1,TGTGCCAGCAGCCAAGGACCGGGACAGGGTGAAAAACTGTTTTTT,CASSQGPGQGEKLFF
TRBV11-3,TRBJ1-4,-,-,TGTGCCAGCAGCTTAGAGCCAGGACTAAATGAAAAACTGTTTTTT,CASSLEPGLNEKLFF
TRBV6-5,TRBJ2-2,-,-,TGTGCCAGCAGTATACGGACAGCCGCCGGGGAGCTGTTTTTT,CASSIRTAAGELFF
TRBV7-2,TRBJ2-5,-,TRBD2,TGTGCCAGCAGCTTAAACCTAGCGGGAGAGACCCAGTACTTC,CASSLNLAGETQYF
TRBV29-1,TRBJ2-1,-,TRBD2,TGCAGCGCGGGTAGGACTAGCGGGAGGAGCTCCTACAATGAGCAGTTCTTC,CSAGRTSGRSSYNEQFF
TRBV4-2,TRBJ2-5,-,-,TGTGCCAGCAGCCAAGCCAGGGGAGAGACCCAGTACTTC,CASSQARGETQYF
TRBV5-6,TRBJ2-7,-,TRBD1,TGTGCCAGCAGCCCCTCGACAGGGGGCAGCTCCTACGAGCAGTACTTC,CASSPSTGGSSYEQYF
TRBV5-8,TRBJ2-3,-,-,TGTGCCAGCAGCTTGACGGGGGCAAGCACAGATACGCAGTATTTT,CASSLTGASTDTQYF
TRBV11-1,TRBJ1-3,few,-,TGTGCCAGCAGCTTAGAGGACGGGAGCTCTGGAAACACCATATATTTT,CASSLEDGSSGNTIYF
TRBV18,TRBJ2-3,once,TRBD2,TGTGCCAGCGTGGACCGGGACTACACAGATACGCAGTATTTT,CASVDRDYTDTQYF
TRBV28,TRBJ2-1,-,TRBD1,TGTGCCAGCAGTAAACAGGGGGCGGGGAATGAGCAGTTCTTC,CASSKQGAGNEQFF
TRBV29-1,TRBJ2-5,-,TRBD2,TGCAGCGTAGGGACTAGCGGGGCCGCGGGCCAAGAGACCCAGTACTTC,CSVGTSGAAGQETQYF
TRBV10-3,TRBJ2-1,-,TRBD2,TGTGCCATCAGTGAGTCGAGGTTGGCTAGCGGGGCCGTAGTGTCCTCCTACAATGAGCAGTTCTTC,CAISESRLASGAVVSSYNEQFF
TRBV27,TRBJ2-1,-,-,TGTGCCAGCAGTCCTGTCAGCTCCTACAATGAGCAGTTCTTC,CASSPVSSYNEQFF